This entry concerns a single TCR beta chain. This record comes from a study of radiotherapy plus CTLA-4 blockade in lung cancer. With 5 bases removed from V and 4 bases from J, the gap between germline ends came to 14 bases. Germline V lookup: CDR1 MDHEN, CDR2 SYDVKM. The CDR3 consists of 14 residues. Profiled with immunoSEQ multiplex PCR; TCRdb holds only in-frame clones, not every one. The repertoire holds tens of thousands of clones, with 70% to 90% as singletons. The sample consisted of peripheral blood, taken from a patient treated with radiotherapy plus ipilimumab. The TCR was taken from a human donor with non-small cell lung cancer that progressed on radiotherapy plus ipilimumab. The chain links TRBV28 to TRBJ2-5, with TRBD2 as a possible D gene (6 bases). DNA for the CDR3: TGTGCCAGCAGTCCTTACACTAGCACAGAGACCCAGTACTTC. Its protein is CASSPYTSTETQYF.